This T cell receptor beta chain was recovered during a study of T cells in women clearing cervical HPV infection. Study-wide results and caveats: Cases and controls were distinguished at AUC around 0.8 by richness and V genes. CIN3+ cases had significantly higher TCR repertoire richness than controls, but evenness did not differ. Each sample's T-cell count was unknown, possibly confounding richness.

Only in-frame clones appear in the TCRdb table, and some are missing; sequencing was by immunoSEQ multiplex PCR. The sample totals tens of thousands of clones; its top ten clones hold 8.4%. On this clone: Its target is not known. Read coverage stops 3 residues before the CDR3 terminus; the germline J gene supplies the remainder.

All participants had a single incident cervical HPV16 infection, and prevalent HPV16 infections were excluded. The germline V gene encodes CDR1 LGHNA and CDR2 YNFKEQ. The CDR3 contains 14 residues. J lost 4 bases, V lost 6 bases, and 3 bases had no gene match. The V gene is TRBV4-2, the J gene TRBJ1-4; 9 bases agree with TRBD1. The sequence came from a woman aged 18 to 75 with a cervical HPV16 infection that either progressed to CIN3+ or cleared (not recorded which). The sequencing sample was made of blood buffy coat. The CDR3 sequence: CASRLTGGNEKLFF. CDR3 DNA, as far as it was read: TGTGCCAGCAGGCTGACAGGGGGTAATGAAAAA.